Listed below are T cell receptor beta chains from one sample, sequenced in a study of blood T cell repertoires in COVID-19. This table comes from immunoSEQ multiplex PCR, and its TCRdb copy is limited to in-frame clones, with some not included. The data hold approximately 500,000 clones, with roughly nine tenths observed a single time. The sequenced sample was peripheral blood. These TCRs come from a woman in her forties or fifties with COVID-19, enrolled during active disease. Both conserved end residues are part of each CDR3. The size field is filled for only some rows; it gives once, few, many or a size class.

>TRBV19|TRBJ1-5|NA
CASSITPLRPQHF
>TRBV6-6|TRBJ1-5|NA
CASSRQGGQPQHF
>TRBV5-1|TRBJ1-2|NA
CASSADRSGYTF
>TRBV30|TRBJ1-1|once
CAWRGQSGGTEAFF
>TRBV5-1|TRBJ2-6|NA
CASRYSGDLSGANVLTF
>TRBV11-2|TRBJ2-2|NA
CASSPNGRVVRGELFF
>TRBV18|TRBJ2-6|NA
CASSPPSRNRFTSGANVLTF
>TRBV10-3|TRBJ1-3|NA
CAISNRQGSGNTIYF
>TRBV7-9|TRBJ1-1|NA
CALREGTEAFF
>TRBV25-1|TRBJ2-1|NA
CASRSEGGAIYEQFF
>TRBV5-1|TRBJ1-5|NA
CASSLEWGQGYQPQHF
>TRBV5-3|TRBJ2-1|NA
CARSLILRTSGGRGSYNEQFF
>TRBV9|TRBJ1-2|NA
CASARDRDDGYTF
>TRBV5-1|TRBJ2-1|NA
CASSLATGIEQFF
>TRBV4-1|TRBJ2-6|NA
CASSLRTGESGANVLTF
>TRBV3-1/TRBV3-2|TRBJ1-1|NA
CASSLTGNTEAFF
>TRBV6-2/TRBV6-3|TRBJ2-7|NA
CASSDGQGRYEQYF
>TRBV27|TRBJ1-2|NA
CASSVAGQGERYTF